This entry describes one T cell receptor beta chain. Trimming left V 11 bases short and J 0 bases short, with 18 bases between. This CDR3 is built from 15 residues. Germline CDR1 KGHDR, CDR2 SFDVKD. Data came from immunoSEQ multiplex PCR; TCRdb stores just in-frame clones and leaves some out. The sample contains 490,000 or so clones, about 85% of which appear only once. This sample is part of a study of blood T cell repertoires in COVID-19. Study overall: COVID-19 samples, acute and convalescent, were from the United States, Italy and Spain.

What was sequenced was PBMCs or T cells enriched from blood (not recorded which). The sequence was obtained from a woman in her sixties who had recovered from COVID-19. The chain joins TRBV24-1 to TRBJ1-2; D possibly corresponds to TRBD1 (6 bases). The CDR3 coding sequence is TGTGCCATCTCGACAGGCCACCTTACTAACTATGGCTACACCTTC. Amino acid sequence: CAISTGHLTNYGYTF.